The clone carrying this TCR beta chain was recorded once. Its antigen remains unidentified. This record belongs to a study of radiation and T cells in renal cell carcinoma. Treatment described: 15 Gy SBRT to primary tumor, nephrectomy 4 weeks later. Trimming removed 0 bases from V and 2 bases from J; junction bases left unmatched: 4. Germline V lookup: CDR1 MNHEY, CDR2 SVGAGI. This CDR3 has 16 residues. Regarding the study as a whole: Without pretreatment biopsies, baseline tumor clonotype presence was undetermined. Top tumor clonotypes rose in blood 2 weeks post-radiation, then contracted.

Repertoires were generated with immunoSEQ multiplex PCR, while TCRdb's copy carries only in-frame clones and drops some. The data hold around 19,000 clones, with 45% to 70% observed a single time. This TCR was sampled from a man aged 45 to 65 with renal cell carcinoma. This chain links TRBV6-5 with TRBJ2-4; 7 bases are shared with TRBD1. This specimen consisted of tumor tissue, obtained from a patient whose treatment included radiotherapy and nephrectomy. CDR3 bases: TGTGCCAGCAGTTACTCGACCAGGGGGACCAAAAACATTCAGTACTTC. This gives the protein CASSYSTRGTKNIQYF.